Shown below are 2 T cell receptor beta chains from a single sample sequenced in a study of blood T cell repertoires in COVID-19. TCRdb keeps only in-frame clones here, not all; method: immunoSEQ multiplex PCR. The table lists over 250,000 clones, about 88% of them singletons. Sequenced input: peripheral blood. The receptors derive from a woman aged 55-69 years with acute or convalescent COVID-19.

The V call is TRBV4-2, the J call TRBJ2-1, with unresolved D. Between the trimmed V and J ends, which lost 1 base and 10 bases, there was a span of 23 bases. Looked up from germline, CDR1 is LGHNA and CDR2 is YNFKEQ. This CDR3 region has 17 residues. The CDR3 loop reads CASSQGGGSPPLGEQFF. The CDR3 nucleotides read TGTGCCAGCAGCCAAGGAGGTGGCAGCCCCCCCCTCGGGGAGCAGTTCTTC.

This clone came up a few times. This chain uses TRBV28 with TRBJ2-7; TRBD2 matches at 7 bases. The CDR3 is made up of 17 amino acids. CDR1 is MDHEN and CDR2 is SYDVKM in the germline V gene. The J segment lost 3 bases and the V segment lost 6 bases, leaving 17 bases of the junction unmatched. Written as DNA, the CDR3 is TGTGCCAGCAGGGGGAGGGGTTGGAGTAGAAGTGTCTACGAGCAGTACTTC. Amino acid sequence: CASRGRGWSRSVYEQYF.